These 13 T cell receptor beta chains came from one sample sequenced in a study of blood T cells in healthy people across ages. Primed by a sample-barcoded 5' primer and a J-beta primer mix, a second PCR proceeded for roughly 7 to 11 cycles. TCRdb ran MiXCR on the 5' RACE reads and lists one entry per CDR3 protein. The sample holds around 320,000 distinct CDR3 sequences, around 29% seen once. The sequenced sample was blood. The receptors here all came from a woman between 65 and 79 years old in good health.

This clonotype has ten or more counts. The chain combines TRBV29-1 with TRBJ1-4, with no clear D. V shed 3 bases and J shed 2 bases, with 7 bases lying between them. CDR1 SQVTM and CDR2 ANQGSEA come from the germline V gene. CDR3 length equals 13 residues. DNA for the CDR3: TGCAGCGTTGACTTCGGGACTAATGAAAAACTGTTTTTT. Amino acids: CSVDFGTNEKLFF.

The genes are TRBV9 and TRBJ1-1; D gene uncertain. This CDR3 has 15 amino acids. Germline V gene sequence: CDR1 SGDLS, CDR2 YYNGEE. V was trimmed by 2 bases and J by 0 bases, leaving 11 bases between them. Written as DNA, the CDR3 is TGTGCCAGCAGCGTCCTGGAGGTCCTGAACACTGAAGCTTTCTTT. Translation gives CASSVLEVLNTEAFF.

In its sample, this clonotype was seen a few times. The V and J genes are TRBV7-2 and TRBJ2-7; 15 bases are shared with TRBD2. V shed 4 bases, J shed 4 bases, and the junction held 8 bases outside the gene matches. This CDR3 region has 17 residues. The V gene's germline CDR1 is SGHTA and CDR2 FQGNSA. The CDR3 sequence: CASSSVPGLAGGYEQYF. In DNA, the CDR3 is TGTGCCAGCAGCTCGGTCCCGGGACTAGCGGGAGGATACGAGCAGTACTTC.

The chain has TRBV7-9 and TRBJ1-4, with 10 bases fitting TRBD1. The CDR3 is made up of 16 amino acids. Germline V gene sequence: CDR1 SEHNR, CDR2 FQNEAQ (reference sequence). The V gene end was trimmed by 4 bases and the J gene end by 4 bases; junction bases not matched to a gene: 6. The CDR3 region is CASSYLTGGRNEKLFF. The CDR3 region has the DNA TGTGCCAGCAGCTACTTGACAGGGGGCCGTAATGAAAAACTGTTTTTT.

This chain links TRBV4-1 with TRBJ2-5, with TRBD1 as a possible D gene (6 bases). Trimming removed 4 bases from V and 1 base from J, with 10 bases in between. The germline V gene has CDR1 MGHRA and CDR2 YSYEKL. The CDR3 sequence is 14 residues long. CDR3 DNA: TGCGCCAGCAGCCGACAGGAGGCCCAAGAGACCCAGTACTTC. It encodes CASSRQEAQETQYF.

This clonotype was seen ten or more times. The CDR3 reads CASAEGPYNEQFF. For the CDR3, the DNA is TGTGCCAGCGCGGAGGGCCCTTACAATGAGCAGTTCTTC. V is TRBV28 and J is TRBJ2-1, with a possible D match to TRBD2 (6 bases). The CDR3 extends over 13 amino acids. Trimming stripped 8 bases from V and 4 bases from J, with 12 bases between. In germline, CDR1 is MDHEN, CDR2 SYDVKM.

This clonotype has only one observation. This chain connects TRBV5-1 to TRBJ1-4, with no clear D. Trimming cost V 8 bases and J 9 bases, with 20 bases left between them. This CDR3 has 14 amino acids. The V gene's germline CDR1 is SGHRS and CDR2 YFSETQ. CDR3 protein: CASSRDFSGKKLFF. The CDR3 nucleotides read TGCGCCAGTTCGAGAGACTTTTCGGGCAAAAAACTGTTTTTT.

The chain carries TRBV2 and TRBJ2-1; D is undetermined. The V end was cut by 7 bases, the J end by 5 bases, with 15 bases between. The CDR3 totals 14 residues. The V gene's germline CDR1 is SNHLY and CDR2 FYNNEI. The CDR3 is CASKTARSDNEQFF. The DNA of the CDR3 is TGTGCCAGCAAAACGGCTAGATCCGACAATGAGCAGTTCTTC. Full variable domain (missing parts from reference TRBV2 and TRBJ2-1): EPEVTQTPSHQVTQMGQEVILRCVPISNHLYFYWYRQILGQKVEFLVSFYNNEISEKSEIFDDQFSVERPDGSNFTLKIRSTKLEDSAMYFCASKTARSDNEQFFGPGTRLTVL.

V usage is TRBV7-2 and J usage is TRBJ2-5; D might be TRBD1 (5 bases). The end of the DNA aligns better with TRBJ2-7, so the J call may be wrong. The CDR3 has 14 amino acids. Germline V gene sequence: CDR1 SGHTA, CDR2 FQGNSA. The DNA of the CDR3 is TGTGCCAGCAGCTTTGGAACCCCCCAGGGCGAGCAGTACTTC. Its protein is CASSFGTPQGEQYF.

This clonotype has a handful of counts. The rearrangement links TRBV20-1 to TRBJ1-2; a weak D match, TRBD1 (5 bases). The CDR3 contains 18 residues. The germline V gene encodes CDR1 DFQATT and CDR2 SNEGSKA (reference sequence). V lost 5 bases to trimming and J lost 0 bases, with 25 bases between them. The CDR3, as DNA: TGCAGTGCTCGAAAAAGAAACAGGTGCGGCAGAGCTAACTATGGCTACACCTTC. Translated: CSARKRNRCGRANYGYTF.

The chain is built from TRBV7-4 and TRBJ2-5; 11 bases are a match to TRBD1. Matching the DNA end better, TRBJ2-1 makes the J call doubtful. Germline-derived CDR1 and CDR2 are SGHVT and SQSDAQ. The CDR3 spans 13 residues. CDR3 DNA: TGTGCCAGCAGCTGGGACAGGGGGAACGAGCAGTTCTTC. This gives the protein CASSWDRGNEQFF.

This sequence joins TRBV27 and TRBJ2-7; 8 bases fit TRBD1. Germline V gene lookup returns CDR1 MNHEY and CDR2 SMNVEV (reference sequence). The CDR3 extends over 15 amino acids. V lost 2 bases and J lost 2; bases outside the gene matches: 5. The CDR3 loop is CASSLGRQGTYEQYF. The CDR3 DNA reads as TGTGCCAGCAGTTTAGGGCGACAGGGGACCTACGAGCAGTACTTC.

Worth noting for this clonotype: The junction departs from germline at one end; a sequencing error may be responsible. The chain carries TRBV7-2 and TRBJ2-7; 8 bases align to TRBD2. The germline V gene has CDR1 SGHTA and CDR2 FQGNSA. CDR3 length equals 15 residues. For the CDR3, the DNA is TGCGCCAGCAGCGCCTCTAATAGCGGGGCATGGGAGCAGTACTTC. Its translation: CASSASNSGAWEQYF.